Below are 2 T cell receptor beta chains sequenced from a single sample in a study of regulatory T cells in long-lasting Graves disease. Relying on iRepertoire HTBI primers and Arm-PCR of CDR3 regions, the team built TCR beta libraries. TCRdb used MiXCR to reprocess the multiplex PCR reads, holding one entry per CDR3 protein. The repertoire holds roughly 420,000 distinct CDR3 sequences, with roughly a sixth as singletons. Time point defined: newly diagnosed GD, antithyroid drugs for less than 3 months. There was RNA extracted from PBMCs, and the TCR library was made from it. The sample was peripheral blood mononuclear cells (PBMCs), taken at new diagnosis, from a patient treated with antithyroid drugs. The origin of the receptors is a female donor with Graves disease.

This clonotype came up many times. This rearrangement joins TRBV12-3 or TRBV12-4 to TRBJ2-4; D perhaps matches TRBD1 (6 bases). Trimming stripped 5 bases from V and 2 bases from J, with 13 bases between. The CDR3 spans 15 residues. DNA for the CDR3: TGTGCCAGCAGTCTGGGTACAGGGACCAAAAACATTCAGTACTTC. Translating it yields CASSLGTGTKNIQYF.

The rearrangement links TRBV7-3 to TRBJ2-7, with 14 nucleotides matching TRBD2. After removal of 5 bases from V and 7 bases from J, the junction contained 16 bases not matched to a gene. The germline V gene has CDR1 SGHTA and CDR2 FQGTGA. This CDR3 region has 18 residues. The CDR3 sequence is CASSRPTSTSGGAGEQYF. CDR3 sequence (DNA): TGTGCCAGCAGCCGCCCGACCTCGACTAGCGGGGGGGCCGGTGAGCAGTACTTC.